Following are 21 T cell receptor beta chains from one sample sequenced in a study of breast tumors, draining lymph nodes, adjacent tissues. TCRdb redid the calling of the multiplex PCR reads with MiXCR, one entry per CDR3 protein. The sample consists of around 230,000 distinct CDR3 sequences, approximately 30% of them appearing once. Axillary draining lymph nodes of breast cancer patients supplied the node samples. The material sequenced was axillary lymph node tissue. The receptors were sampled from a female donor with breast cancer. Some clones in this sample may be carry-over from other donors' samples.

This clonotype was counted a single time. V gene TRBV20-1 combines with J gene TRBJ2-1; TRBD2 agrees at 7 bases. With 3 bases clipped from V and 4 bases from J, the junction kept 6 bases outside the gene matches. The V gene's germline CDR1 is DFQATT and CDR2 SNEGSKA (reference sequence). The CDR3 has 14 residues. CDR3 coding DNA: TGCAGTGCTAGGCCCGGGAGGAGGTACAATGAGCAGTTCTTC. It translates to CSARPGRRYNEQFF.

This clonotype came up many times. The chain links TRBV20-1 to TRBJ2-7, with D hard to call. The germline gives CDR1 DFQATT, CDR2 SNEGSKA (reference sequence). V gave up 2 bases and J gave up 7 bases, with 15 bases separating them. The CDR3 has 13 residues. The CDR3 reads CSARPRLVSEQYF. For the CDR3, the DNA is TGCAGTGCTAGACCCCGATTGGTTTCTGAGCAGTACTTC.

This clonotype was counted many times. V and J are TRBV5-6 and TRBJ2-3; 7 nucleotides agree with TRBD1. The ends lost 4 bases at V and 0 bases at J; junction bases unmatched: 5. The CDR3 is 15 residues long. The V gene's germline CDR1 is SGHDT and CDR2 YYEEEE. CDR3 residues: CASSTNRGSTDTQYF. CDR3 DNA sequence: TGTGCCAGCAGCACGAACAGGGGAAGCACAGATACGCAGTATTTT.

About this clonotype: A read error may explain this, as a much larger clone is one base away. The chain couples TRBV4-3 to TRBJ2-1; 7 bases map to TRBD2. Trimming removed 4 bases from V and 7 bases from J; junction bases left unmatched: 10. This CDR3 has 15 amino acids. The germline V gene has CDR1 LGHNA and CDR2 YSLEER. This chain's CDR3 is CASSREPAGWNEQFF. The CDR3 coding sequence is TGCGCCAGCAGCCGAGAGCCAGCGGGATGGAATGAGCAGTTCTTC.

The CDR3 sequence is CASSWGTGLKNEQFF. The CDR3 DNA sequence: TGTGCCAGCAGCTGGGGAACTGGACTTAAGAATGAGCAGTTCTTC. V usage is TRBV7-3 and J usage is TRBJ2-1, with D perhaps matching TRBD2 (5 bases). Trimming removed 4 bases from V and 7 bases from J, with 17 bases in between. The V gene's germline CDR1 is SGHTA and CDR2 FQGTGA. The CDR3 is 15 amino acids.

Remarks on this clonotype: The conserved closing phenylalanine or tryptophan is absent in this CDR3, likely reflecting a read error. It is unclear where the CDR3 begins or ends on the DNA, so no DNA is shown, and the CDR3 is as TCRdb lists it. The V gene is TRBV20-1, the J gene TRBJ2-5. CDR1 and CDR2 from the germline V gene are DFQATT and SNEGSKA (reference sequence). The CDR3 is made up of 11 amino acids, end residues included. The CDR3 sequence is CSDRAKETQSL.

This clonotype came up many times. The chain couples TRBV30 to TRBJ1-2; TRBD1 matches at 7 bases. The ends lost 0 bases at V and 8 bases at J; junction bases unmatched: 6. The CDR3 runs to 13 residues. Germline-derived CDR1 and CDR2 are GTSNPN and SVGIG (reference sequence). The CDR3 protein is CAWSVRQGEGYTF. The CDR3 region has the DNA TGTGCCTGGAGTGTACGACAGGGTGAGGGCTACACCTTC.

This clonotype was counted many times. The genes are TRBV3-1 and TRBJ2-3; unclear D gene. V was clipped by 0 bases and J by 4 bases, with 2 bases between them. The CDR3 loop spans 12 amino acids. In germline, CDR1 is LGHDT, CDR2 YNNKEL (reference sequence). The DNA of the CDR3 is TGTGCCAGCAGCCAAGAATCAGATACGCAGTATTTT. This translates into CASSQESDTQYF.

Many counts were recorded for this clonotype. CDR3 bases: TGTGCCAGCAGCTTAAAGGCTAGCGGGAGCAATGAGCAGTTCTTC. It codes for CASSLKASGSNEQFF. The rearrangement joins TRBV7-3 to TRBJ2-1; the match to TRBD2 covers 10 bases. The CDR3 contains 15 residues. V shed 1 base, J shed 6 bases, and the junction held 3 bases outside the gene matches. Germline V gene sequence: CDR1 SGHTA, CDR2 FQGTGA.

This clonotype was seen at least ten times. This rearrangement joins TRBV7-8 to TRBJ1-4; D unresolved. Germline V gives CDR1 SGHVS, CDR2 FQNEAQ. Trimming removed 7 bases at V and 7 bases at J, with 7 bases between. CDR3 length: 11 amino acids. CDR3 protein: CASKGGEKLFF. CDR3 nucleotides: TGTGCCAGCAAGGGTGGTGAAAAACTGTTTTTT.

This clonotype was picked up many times. The gene calls are TRBV5-5 and TRBJ2-2; TRBD2 aligns across 13 bases. Unmatched junction bases numbered 19, after V lost 5 bases and J lost 6 bases. This CDR3 comprises 20 residues. Germline lookup yields CDR1 SGHKS and CDR2 YYEKEE (reference sequence). The CDR3 is CASRPGPRWTSGSLSGELFF. DNA for the CDR3: TGTGCCAGCAGACCCGGGCCGAGGTGGACTAGCGGGAGTTTGTCCGGGGAGCTGTTTTTT.

In the case of this clonotype: A much larger clone is a single base away; this may be a read error. This sequence joins TRBV3-1 and TRBJ2-7; TRBD1 matches at 7 bases. The germline CDR1 and CDR2 sequences are LGHDT and YNNKEL (reference sequence). The CDR3 is made up of 14 amino acids. Written as DNA, the CDR3 is TGTGCCAGCTCTACCGGGACAGTGACCTACGAGCAGTGCTTC. It specifies CASSTGTVTYEQCF.

Of note for this clonotype: A much larger clone differs from this one at a single base, so this may be a read error. The chain carries TRBV20-1 and TRBJ2-1; D is perhaps TRBD2 (6 bases). The germline gives CDR1 DFQATT, CDR2 SNEGSKA (reference sequence). The CDR3 length is 12 residues. CDR3 in DNA: TGCAGAAGGACGGGAGCCAAAAACATTCAGTTCTTC. Translation gives CRRTGAKNIQFF.

The rearrangement links TRBV6-6 to TRBJ2-3; 8 bases are a match to TRBD1. This CDR3 has 20 residues. CDR1 and CDR2 (germline): MNHNY, SVGAGI (reference sequence). V lost 10 bases, J lost 2 bases, and 26 bases stayed unmatched. DNA for the CDR3: TGTGCCACCAATTCAGGGGGCGGACCCACCGAGGGTTTTCTCACAGATACGCAGTATTTT. It encodes CATNSGGGPTEGFLTDTQYF.

This clonotype was observed at least ten times. This chain connects TRBV13 to TRBJ2-7; 13 bases map to TRBD2. J lost 5 bases, V lost 2 bases, and 6 bases had no gene match. The CDR3 is 16 residues long. In germline, CDR1 is PRHDT, CDR2 FYEKMQ (reference sequence). The CDR3 nucleotides read TGTGCCAGCAGCTTACTTGGGACTAGCGGGATCCACGAGCAGTACTTC. Its translation is CASSLLGTSGIHEQYF.

The table lists this clonotype with many counts. The chain has TRBV24-1 and TRBJ2-1; D ambiguous. CDR3 size: 12 residues. Trimming shortened V by 3 bases and J by 12 bases, and 11 bases separated the two germline ends. Germline V gene lookup returns CDR1 KGHDR and CDR2 SFDVKD. The CDR3 is CATSDLGSWQFF. CDR3 DNA sequence: TGTGCCACCAGTGATCTGGGATCGTGGCAGTTCTTC.

Remarks on this clonotype: Germline and junction disagree at one end, which may indicate a read error. This sequence joins TRBV12-3 or TRBV12-4 and TRBJ1-5, with D maybe TRBD1 (6 bases). The CDR3 runs 16 residues. The CDR3 DNA reads as TGCGCCAGCGATAGCGGAGGGACAACGAGCAATCAGCCCCAGCATTTT. The encoded protein is CASDSGGTTSNQPQHF.

This clonotype was counted many times. The chain couples TRBV6-2 or TRBV6-3 to TRBJ2-5; D possibly corresponds to TRBD2 (7 bases). Looked up from germline, CDR1 is MNHEY and CDR2 is SVGEGT. V gave up 5 bases and J gave up 5 bases, with 24 bases separating them. CDR3 length: 17 amino acids. The chain's CDR3 is CASSHPFGQMGGETQYF. CDR3 DNA sequence: TGTGCCAGCAGTCACCCCTTCGGACAGATGGGGGGGGAGACCCAGTACTTC.

There are many counts of this clonotype. This chain uses TRBV24-1 with TRBJ1-2; D may be TRBD1 (5 bases). The CDR3 length is 14 residues. CDR1 is KGHDR, CDR2 SFDVKD, per germline. Trimming shortened V by 2 bases and J by 6 bases, and 12 bases separated the two germline ends. The CDR3 sequence: CATSDSLGRNGYTF. The DNA for the CDR3 is TGTGCCACCAGTGATTCGCTGGGGCGGAATGGCTACACCTTC.

In this sample, this clonotype turned up once. A single base separates this from a much larger clone, so it may be a read error. This rearrangement joins TRBV9 to TRBJ2-5; 13 bases map to TRBD2. The CDR3 length is 17 residues. J lost 7 bases, V lost 7 bases, and 16 bases had no gene match. Germline V gene data show CDR1 as SGDLS and CDR2 as YYNGEE. The CDR3 spells CASGPPRGTSGKATQYF. For the CDR3, the DNA is TGTGCCAGCGGCCCTCCGAGGGGGACTAGCGGGAAGGCGACCCAGTACTTC.

A single count supports this clonotype. The J gene is TRBJ1-2, the V gene TRBV12-3 or TRBV12-4, with 7 bases that match TRBD1. V gave up 2 bases and J gave up 5 bases; unmatched junction bases: 8. This CDR3 comprises 15 residues. The CDR3 bases are TGTGCCAGCAGTTTAACTCCTAGGACAGGATATGGCTACACCTTC. Residues: CASSLTPRTGYGYTF.